These 7 T cell receptor beta chains were all obtained from the same sample, sequenced in a study of T cell responses to AZD1222 COVID-19 vaccine. The assay was immunoSEQ multiplex PCR, and TCRdb's table has in-frame clones only and misses some. The sample holds approximately 130,000 clones; around 90% are singletons and the top ten take 1% to 1.3%. The sequenced sample was peripheral blood, obtained 28 days after the second AZD1222 dose. The receptors were gathered from an adult who received the AZD1222 COVID-19 vaccine.

V is TRBV4-3 and J is TRBJ1-5; D perhaps matches TRBD1 (6 bases). Trimming removed 1 base from V and 6 bases from J, with 13 bases in between. There are 15 residues in the CDR3. CDR1 is LGHNA and CDR2 is YSLEER in the germline V gene. Here the CDR3 DNA reads TGCGCCAGCAGCCAAGGTTTACAGGGCGGTCAGCCCCAGCATTTT. This sequence encodes CASSQGLQGGQPQHF.

The chain links TRBV10-3 to TRBJ1-3; 7 bases agree with TRBD1. This CDR3 has 16 amino acids. Germline V lookup: CDR1 ENHRY, CDR2 SYGVKD. V trimming: 4 bases; J trimming: 1 base; junction bases outside the gene matches: 7. CDR3 coding DNA: TGTGCCATCAGTGCCGGGACAGAAAATTCTGGAAACACCATATATTTT. Translated: CAISAGTENSGNTIYF.

This clone came up once. CDR3 coding DNA: TGTGCCAGCAGTCGACCACAGGGGGCGGGGAGGGTGAGGGCAAATGAGCAGTTCTTC. Protein product: CASSRPQGAGRVRANEQFF. The chain combines TRBV6-6 with TRBJ2-1; 9 nucleotides line up with TRBD1. Losses at the gene ends were 5 bases for V and 7 bases for J; bases not matched to a gene: 21. Germline V gene data show CDR1 as MNHNY and CDR2 as SVGAGI (reference sequence). The CDR3 runs 19 residues.

The chain employs TRBV5-6 and TRBJ1-6; D is unclear. The CDR3 spans 14 residues. V gave up 0 bases and J gave up 7 bases, with 8 bases separating them. Germline CDR1 and CDR2: SGHDT and YYEEEE. DNA for the CDR3: TGTGCCAGCAGCTTGGGTCTTGGAAATTCACCCCTCCACTTT. This codes for CASSLGLGNSPLHF.

The gene calls are TRBV11-2 and TRBJ2-5; 7 nucleotides line up with TRBD1. This CDR3 contains 16 residues. V was pared by 1 base and J by 5 bases, with 10 bases of the junction left unmatched. Germline loops: CDR1 SGHAT, CDR2 FQNNGV. For the CDR3, the DNA is TGTGCCAGCAGCTTAGGGAGTAGAGGGGGCCGGGAGACCCAGTACTTC. This translates into CASSLGSRGGRETQYF.

This clone appeared once. V and J are TRBV6-5 and TRBJ1-2; D gene unclear. The CDR3 is 13 residues long. V lost 1 base and J 3 bases, leaving 6 bases between the germline ends. Germline values: CDR1 MNHEY, CDR2 SVGAGI. The CDR3 region is CASSYFGDYGYTF. The CDR3 DNA is TGTGCCAGCAGTTACTTTGGTGACTATGGCTACACCTTC.

This rearrangement joins TRBV28 to TRBJ1-5; weak D call: TRBD1 (5 bases). Germline loops: CDR1 MDHEN, CDR2 SYDVKM. Trimming left V 7 bases short and J 10 bases short, with 14 bases between. The CDR3 has 12 amino acids. The CDR3 nucleotides are TGTGCCAGCAATCCCAGTTGGGGCCCCCAGCATTTT. Amino acid sequence: CASNPSWGPQHF.